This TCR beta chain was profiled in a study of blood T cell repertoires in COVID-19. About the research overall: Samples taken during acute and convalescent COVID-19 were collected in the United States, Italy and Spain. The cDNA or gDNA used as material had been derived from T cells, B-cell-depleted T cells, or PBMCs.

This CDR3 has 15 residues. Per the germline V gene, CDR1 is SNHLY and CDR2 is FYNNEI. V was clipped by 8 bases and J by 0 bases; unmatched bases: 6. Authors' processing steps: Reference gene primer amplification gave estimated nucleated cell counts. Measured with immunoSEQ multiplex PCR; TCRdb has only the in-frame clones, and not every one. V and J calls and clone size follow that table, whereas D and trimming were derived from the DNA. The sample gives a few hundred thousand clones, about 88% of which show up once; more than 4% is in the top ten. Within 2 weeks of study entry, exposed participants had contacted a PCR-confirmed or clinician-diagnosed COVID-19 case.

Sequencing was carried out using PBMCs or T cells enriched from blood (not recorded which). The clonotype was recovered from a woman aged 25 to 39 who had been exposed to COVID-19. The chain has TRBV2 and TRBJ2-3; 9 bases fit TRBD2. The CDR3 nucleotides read TGTGCCAGCGCGGTAGCGGGGGTGAGCACAGATACGCAGTATTTT. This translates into CASAVAGVSTDTQYF. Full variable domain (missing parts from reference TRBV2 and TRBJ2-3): EPEVTQTPSHQVTQMGQEVILRCVPISNHLYFYWYRQILGQKVEFLVSFYNNEISEKSEIFDDQFSVERPDGSNFTLKIRSTKLEDSAMYFCASAVAGVSTDTQYFGPGTRLTVL.